The 4 T cell receptor beta chains in this list originate from one sample, sequenced in a study of shared clonotypes between healthy human individuals. Profiling relied on immunoSEQ multiplex PCR, and the TCRdb table lists in-frame clones only, not all of them. The table records around 320,000 clones, around nine tenths of them present only once. Sequenced: memory CD8+ T cells sorted from blood. Subset reported: CD45RO+ cells pooled with CCR7-negative TemRA cells. These receptor sequences come from a man in his late teens or twenties in good health.

This sequence joins TRBV6-6 and TRBJ1-5; D not certain. The CDR3 contains 15 residues. The V and J ends lost 6 bases and 8 bases respectively, with 20 bases between them. Germline V lookup: CDR1 MNHNY, CDR2 SVGAGI (reference sequence). CDR3 in amino acids: CASRVTGPRVKPQHF. DNA of the CDR3: TGTGCCAGCAGGGTAACCGGGCCCCGGGTCAAGCCCCAGCATTTT.

The rearrangement uses TRBV9 and TRBJ2-1; 13 nucleotides align to TRBD2. The J segment lost 7 bases and the V segment lost 4 bases, leaving 5 bases of the junction unmatched. CDR3 length: 15 residues. The germline CDR1 and CDR2 sequences are SGDLS and YYNGEE. CDR3 sequence reads: CASSPWTSGSNEQFF. CDR3 DNA sequence: TGTGCCAGCAGCCCTTGGACTAGCGGGAGTAATGAGCAGTTCTTC.

A single count supports this clone. This chain connects TRBV11-2 to TRBJ2-1; D unresolved. The CDR3 runs to 15 residues. Germline V gene data show CDR1 as SGHAT and CDR2 as FQNNGV. V gave up 1 base and J gave up 5 bases, with 12 bases separating them. The CDR3 is CASSLGLGTDNEQFF. The CDR3 DNA sequence: TGTGCCAGCAGCTTAGGGCTAGGTACCGACAATGAGCAGTTCTTC. Together with reference TRBV11-2 and TRBJ2-1, the CDR3 gives the full variable domain: EAGVAQSPRYKIIEKRQSVAFWCNPISGHATLYWYQQILGQGPKLLIQFQNNGVVDDSQLPKDRFSAERLKGVDSTLKIQPAKLEDSAVYLCASSLGLGTDNEQFFGPGTRLTVL.

J is TRBJ2-7 and V is TRBV28; no firm D call. The ends were cut back, 3 bases at V and 5 bases at J, with 8 bases in the middle. Per germline, CDR1 MDHEN and CDR2 SYDVKM. This CDR3 spans 12 amino acids. CDR3 sequence (DNA): TGTGCCAGCAGTTTTAGGCTTAACGAGCAGTACTTC. This translates into CASSFRLNEQYF.